A selection of T cell receptor beta chains follows, all from one sample in a study of blood T cells in healthy people across ages. TCRdb reprocessed the 5' RACE reads via MiXCR and lists one record per CDR3 protein. The sample yields hundreds of thousands of distinct CDR3 sequences, approximately 31% seen once. The sample comprised blood. These receptors were taken from an elderly woman in good health. Both conserved end residues are part of each CDR3. A D gene is named only where the DNA matches it firmly. For some rows the clone size is stated as once, few or many, or as a class when expanded; others skip it.

19,TRBV5-1,many,TRBD2,TRBJ2-3,CASSSPGLAGVTSTDTQYF,TGCGCCAGCAGCTCGCCGGGACTAGCGGGGGTAACTAGCACAGATACGCAGTATTTT
16,TRBV11-2,many,TRBD1,TRBJ2-3,CASSMDRGRGADTQYF,TGTGCCAGCAGCATGGACAGGGGGCGAGGGGCAGATACGCAGTATTTT
14,TRBV30,few,NA,TRBJ2-4,CAWRADRAKNIQYF,TGTGCCTGGAGGGCCGACAGAGCCAAAAACATTCAGTACTTC
12,TRBV30,many,NA,TRBJ2-3,CAWSVLADTQYF,TGTGCCTGGAGTGTACTGGCAGATACGCAGTATTTT
15,TRBV11-2,many,NA,TRBJ2-7,CASSLDARGIGEQYF,TGTGCCAGCAGCTTAGACGCCAGGGGAATTGGCGAGCAGTACTTC
14,TRBV12-3/TRBV12-4,many,NA,TRBJ2-4,CASSFGGTKNIQYF,TGTGCCAGCAGTTTCGGAGGTACCAAAAACATTCAGTACTTC
15,TRBV10-3,few,NA,TRBJ2-7,CAISESPSLMYEQYF,TGTGCCATCAGTGAGAGTCCTAGTCTTATGTACGAGCAGTACTTC
17,TRBV7-8,many,NA,TRBJ2-5,CASSLGVGVGGVETQYF,TGTGCCAGCAGCTTAGGTGTCGGGGTTGGGGGCGTAGAGACCCAGTACTTC
18,TRBV7-3,NA,TRBD2,TRBJ2-2,CASSLIGGGLAMSGELFF,TGTGCCAGCAGCTTAATCGGCGGCGGACTAGCCATGTCCGGGGAGCTGTTTTTT
14,TRBV20-1,few,NA,TRBJ1-2,CSAIDRSLDYGYTF,TGCAGTGCGATAGACAGGAGCCTTGACTATGGCTACACCTTC
17,TRBV6-2/TRBV6-3,few,TRBD2,TRBJ2-5,CASSPGLGRVIKETQYF,TGTGCCAGCAGTCCAGGACTGGGGAGGGTTATCAAAGAGACCCAGTACTTC
17,TRBV6-6,many,NA,TRBJ2-6,CASSKTVMVSGANVLTF,TGTGCCAGCAGCAAGACAGTAATGGTCTCTGGGGCCAACGTCCTGACTTTC
15,TRBV5-5,many,NA,TRBJ2-3,CASSLGARNTDTQYF,TGTGCCAGCAGCTTGGGAGCTCGGAACACAGATACGCAGTATTTT
16,TRBV6-1,few,NA,TRBJ2-2,CASSEPGGRISGELFF,TGTGCCAGCAGTGAGCCCGGGGGGCGCATCAGCGGGGAGCTGTTTTTT
14,TRBV7-8,many,NA,TRBJ2-3,CASSLSAGTDTQYF,TGTGCCAGCAGCTTATCTGCGGGCACAGATACGCAGTATTTT
16,TRBV6-1,many,TRBD2,TRBJ2-1,CASSDVWAGGFNEQFF,TGTGCCAGCAGTGACGTCTGGGCGGGGGGGTTTAATGAGCAGTTCTTC
15,TRBV7-2,many,NA,TRBJ1-2,CASSVGSQGSYGYTF,TGTGCCAGCAGCGTGGGTAGTCAGGGCTCCTATGGCTACACCTTC
15,TRBV20-1,NA,TRBD2,TRBJ2-7,CSAVGTTITTYEQYF,TGCAGTGCTGTTGGGACTACCATAACAACCTACGAGCAGTACTTC
16,TRBV5-1,few,NA,TRBJ2-5,CASSASPAGSKETQYF,TGCGCCAGCAGCGCGAGCCCAGCAGGGTCTAAAGAGACCCAGTACTTC
15,TRBV7-3,once,NA,TRBJ2-1,CASSFYRRYYNEQFF,TGTGCCAGCAGCTTCTACAGGCGATACTACAATGAGCAGTTCTTC
17,TRBV3-1,few,NA,TRBJ1-4,CASSPPAVGASYGKLFF,TGTGCCAGCAGCCCACCTGCGGTCGGGGCCTCGTACGGAAAACTGTTTTTT
14,TRBV12-3/TRBV12-4,NA,NA,TRBJ2-1,CASSLSVRGDEQFF,TGTGCCAGCAGTTTATCAGTCAGGGGAGATGAGCAGTTCTTC